These 16 T cell receptor beta chains originate from one sample sequenced in a study of cytomegalovirus exposure and HLA in healthy donors. 60 Vbeta and 13 Jbeta primers were used in PCR. The protocol was immunoSEQ multiplex PCR, while the TCRdb copy is restricted to in-frame clones and leaves out a portion. Here the sample spans around 190,000 clones, approximately 86% being singletons. Sequenced material: PBMCs. Receptors originate from a woman in her 30s in good health and CMV-seronegative.

In its sample, this clone was seen once. The gene calls are TRBV5-1 and TRBJ2-1; D is possibly TRBD2 (5 bases). The germline V gene encodes CDR1 SGHRS and CDR2 YFSETQ. Trimming took 4 bases from V and 5 from J, leaving 19 bases between them. The CDR3 is 16 amino acids. CDR3 amino acids: CASSPSSSSNNNEQFF. CDR3 bases: TGCGCCAGCAGCCCGTCTAGCAGTTCAAACAACAATGAGCAGTTCTTC. The full variable domain, in which reference TRBV5-1 and TRBJ2-1 provide the parts outside the CDR3, is KAGVTQTPRYLIKTRGQQVTLSCSPISGHRSVSWYQQTPGQGLQFLFEYFSETQRNKGNFPGRFSGRQFSNSRSEMNVSTLELGDSALYLCASSPSSSSNNNEQFFGPGTRLTVL.

The chain links TRBV19 to TRBJ2-3, with 8 bases identical to TRBD1. Trimming at V came to 6 bases and at J to 5 bases, leaving 13 bases not matched to a gene. CDR1 and CDR2 (germline): LNHDA, SQIVND (reference sequence). This CDR3 contains 16 residues. CDR3 DNA sequence: TGTGCCAGTAGGGGGACAGGCCGGGAGAGAGGAGATACGCAGTATTTT. Translated: CASRGTGRERGDTQYF.

The V gene is TRBV4-1, the J gene TRBJ2-7; 9 bases map to TRBD1. Germline loops: CDR1 MGHRA, CDR2 YSYEKL. CDR3 size: 14 residues. The V and J ends lost 4 bases and 4 bases, in that order; junction bases with no gene match: 5. CDR3 protein: CASSLGQGWYEQYF. Written as DNA, the CDR3 is TGCGCCAGCAGCCTCGGACAGGGGTGGTACGAGCAGTACTTC.

The chain recombines TRBV5-6 with TRBJ2-7; tentatively, D is TRBD1 (6 bases). The germline CDR1 and CDR2 sequences are SGHDT and YYEEEE. The ends were cut back, 4 bases at V and 4 bases at J, with 12 bases in the middle. The CDR3 is 13 residues long. CDR3 coding DNA: TGTGCCAGCAGCCTCACAGGGAGATACGAGCAGTACTTC. As protein: CASSLTGRYEQYF. Full variable domain (missing parts from reference TRBV5-6 and TRBJ2-7): DAGVTQSPTHLIKTRGQQVTLRCSPKSGHDTVSWYQQALGQGPQFIFQYYEEEERQRGNFPDRFSGHQFPNYSSELNVNALLLGDSALYLCASSLTGRYEQYFGPGTRLTVT.

This clone came up a few times. The J gene is TRBJ1-2, the V gene TRBV11-1; 9 bases line up with TRBD1. There are 15 residues in the CDR3. The V and J ends lost 3 bases and 2 bases, in that order; junction bases with no gene match: 4. CDR1 and CDR2 (germline): SGHAT, FQDESV (reference sequence). The CDR3 nucleotides read TGTGCCAGCAGCTTCGGGACAGGGCCCAACTATGGCTACACCTTC. It specifies CASSFGTGPNYGYTF.

This chain links TRBV2 with TRBJ2-3; D gene uncertain. The length of the CDR3 is 15 residues. CDR1 and CDR2 from the germline V gene are SNHLY and FYNNEI. V was trimmed by 0 bases and J by 0 bases, leaving 7 bases between them. This CDR3 is CASSEALGSTDTQYF. DNA for the CDR3: TGTGCCAGCAGTGAAGCGCTCGGTAGCACAGATACGCAGTATTTT.

V usage is TRBV9 and J usage is TRBJ2-3; 7 bases align to TRBD2. Germline assignment: CDR1 SGDLS and CDR2 YYNGEE. The V gene end was trimmed by 0 bases and the J gene end by 5 bases; junction bases not matched to a gene: 3. The CDR3 contains 14 residues. Here the CDR3 reads CASSVVGEGDTQYF. In nucleotides, the CDR3 is TGTGCCAGCAGCGTAGTGGGGGAGGGAGATACGCAGTATTTT. Using reference TRBV9 and TRBJ2-3 for the parts outside the CDR3, the full variable domain is DSGVTQTPKHLITATGQRVTLRCSPRSGDLSVYWYQQSLDQGLQFLIQYYNGEERAKGNILERFSAQQFPDLHSELNLSSLELGDSALYFCASSVVGEGDTQYFGPGTRLTVL.

In this sample, this clone turned up a few times. The rearrangement links TRBV7-6 to TRBJ2-1, with 14 nucleotides matching TRBD2. Trimming took 4 bases from V and 9 from J; bases not matched to a gene: 5. Germline values: CDR1 SGHVS, CDR2 FNYEAQ. CDR3 length equals 15 residues. CDR3 protein: CASSSGTSGGPEQFF. The CDR3 DNA reads TGTGCCAGCAGCTCCGGGACTAGCGGGGGACCTGAGCAGTTCTTC.

The V call is TRBV5-1, the J call TRBJ2-1; the D gene is possibly TRBD1 (7 bases). The CDR3 is 14 amino acids. Per germline, CDR1 SGHRS and CDR2 YFSETQ. Trimming shortened V by 4 bases and J by 4 bases, and 12 bases separated the two germline ends. The CDR3 region has the DNA TGCGCCAGCAGCCTGGAGGGACAGTACAATGAGCAGTTCTTC. This translates into CASSLEGQYNEQFF. Variable domain in full (rest from reference TRBV5-1 and TRBJ2-1): KAGVTQTPRYLIKTRGQQVTLSCSPISGHRSVSWYQQTPGQGLQFLFEYFSETQRNKGNFPGRFSGRQFSNSRSEMNVSTLELGDSALYLCASSLEGQYNEQFFGPGTRLTVL.

The chain combines TRBV5-4 with TRBJ2-7, with TRBD1 identical over 9 bases. The CDR3 is made up of 15 amino acids. Trimming removed 3 bases from V and 2 bases from J; junction bases left unmatched: 6. The germline V gene has CDR1 SGHNT and CDR2 YYREEE (reference sequence). CDR3 in amino acids: CASSSSQGAPYEQYF. Written as DNA, the CDR3 is TGTGCCAGCAGCTCATCACAGGGGGCGCCCTACGAGCAGTACTTC.

This chain links TRBV11-2 with TRBJ2-1; 9 bases map to TRBD1. CDR3 length: 14 amino acids. V dropped 7 bases and J dropped 5; count of bases not matched to a gene: 6. Germline V gene lookup returns CDR1 SGHAT and CDR2 FQNNGV. The CDR3 region is CASTWTGVDNEQFF. CDR3 bases: TGTGCCAGCACCTGGACAGGGGTCGACAATGAGCAGTTCTTC.

The chain uses TRBV7-6 and TRBJ2-5, with 7 bases matching TRBD1. Trimming at V came to 2 bases and at J to 4 bases, leaving 7 bases not matched to a gene. The germline V gene encodes CDR1 SGHVS and CDR2 FNYEAQ. The CDR3 length is 15 residues. Here the CDR3 reads CASSLPRQGRETQYF. For the CDR3, the DNA is TGTGCCAGCAGCTTACCCCGACAGGGCAGAGAGACCCAGTACTTC.

The V gene is TRBV6-1, the J gene TRBJ2-5, with 11 bases aligning to TRBD1. The tail of the sequence fits TRBJ2-7 better, so the J call may be wrong. CDR3 length equals 14 residues. Germline-derived CDR1 and CDR2 are MNHNS and SASEGT. CDR3 amino acids: CASSWGDRGYEQYF. In DNA form, the CDR3 reads TGTGCCAGCAGTTGGGGGGACAGGGGGTACGAGCAGTACTTC.

The chain combines TRBV7-9 with TRBJ1-1; D ambiguous. Trimming shortened V by 7 bases and J by 2 bases, and 11 bases separated the two germline ends. The germline gives CDR1 SEHNR, CDR2 FQNEAQ (reference sequence). This CDR3 comprises 13 residues. CDR3 bases: TGTGCCAGCAATGAGGCCAGCAACACTGAAGCTTTCTTT. Its translation is CASNEASNTEAFF.

The CDR3: CATSREKREGQFF. The DNA for the CDR3 is TGTGCCACCAGCAGAGAAAAGCGGGAGGGGCAGTTCTTC. The rearrangement links TRBV15 to TRBJ2-1; 10 bases fit TRBD2. The CDR3 spans 13 residues. Germline CDR1 is LNHNV and CDR2 is YYDKDF (reference sequence). V lost 0 bases and J lost 12; bases outside the gene matches: 2.

The chain links TRBV4-1 to TRBJ2-3; unclear D gene. The length of the CDR3 is 13 residues. Germline V gene data show CDR1 as MGHRA and CDR2 as YSYEKL. Trimming pared 2 bases from V and 2 bases from J, leaving 5 bases between. This CDR3 is CASSQTATDTQYF. CDR3 in DNA: TGCGCCAGCAGCCAAACAGCCACAGATACGCAGTATTTT.